These T cell receptor beta chains were read from a single sample in a study of blood T cell repertoires in COVID-19. Only in-frame clones appear in the TCRdb table, and some are missing; sequencing was by immunoSEQ multiplex PCR. The sample includes roughly 100,000 clones, more than 75% of them seen just once. Sequencing used peripheral blood. The receptors were sampled from a human donor in a cohort sampled during active COVID-19. CDR3s include the opening cysteine and the closing phenylalanine or tryptophan. A D gene is named only where the DNA matches it firmly. The size field is filled for only some rows; it gives once, few, many or a size class.

CDR3aa: CASSSAGYGYTF
CDR3nt: TGTGCCAGCAGCTCTGCGGGGTATGGCTACACCTTC
abundance: NA
d_gene: NA
j_gene: TRBJ1-2
v_gene: TRBV7-9

CDR3aa: CASSPGGGTEKLFF
CDR3nt: TGTGCCAGCTCACCCGGCGGAGGTACTGAAAAACTGTTTTTT
abundance: NA
d_gene: NA
j_gene: TRBJ1-4
v_gene: TRBV18

CDR3aa: CASSVVRTGGSYGYTF
CDR3nt: TGTGCCAGTAGTGTGGTCCGGACAGGGGGTAGCTATGGCTACACCTTC
abundance: NA
d_gene: TRBD1
j_gene: TRBJ1-2
v_gene: TRBV19

CDR3aa: CASSLGLGQGKNQPQHF
CDR3nt: TGTGCCAGCAGCTTAGGATTGGGACAGGGGAAAAATCAGCCCCAGCATTTT
abundance: NA
d_gene: TRBD1
j_gene: TRBJ1-5
v_gene: TRBV7-2

CDR3aa: CATSDSPGGGRLYEQYF
CDR3nt: TGTGCCACCAGTGATTCCCCCGGGGGGGGGCGATTGTACGAGCAGTACTTC
abundance: NA
d_gene: TRBD2
j_gene: TRBJ2-7
v_gene: TRBV24-1

CDR3aa: CASSRPTGTGDETQYF
CDR3nt: TGCGCCAGCAGCAGGCCAACCGGGACAGGGGACGAGACCCAGTACTTC
abundance: once
d_gene: TRBD1
j_gene: TRBJ2-5
v_gene: TRBV5-1

CDR3aa: CASSLMPAGNTIYF
CDR3nt: TGTGCCAGCAGCCTGATGCCAGCTGGAAACACCATATATTTT
abundance: NA
d_gene: NA
j_gene: TRBJ1-3
v_gene: TRBV9

CDR3aa: CASAAPKGQPNTEAFF
CDR3nt: TGTGCTAGTGCCGCACCTAAGGGACAGCCGAACACTGAAGCTTTCTTT
abundance: NA
d_gene: TRBD1
j_gene: TRBJ1-1
v_gene: TRBV12-5

CDR3aa: CASSRGVGELFF
CDR3nt: TGTGCCAGCAGCCGGGGCGTCGGGGAGCTGTTTTTT
abundance: NA
d_gene: NA
j_gene: TRBJ2-2
v_gene: TRBV6-2/TRBV6-3

CDR3aa: CASSKAGGHETQYF
CDR3nt: TGTGCCAGTAGTAAGGCGGGGGGGCATGAGACCCAGTACTTC
abundance: NA
d_gene: TRBD2
j_gene: TRBJ2-5
v_gene: TRBV19

CDR3aa: CASSPLRAENIQYF
CDR3nt: TGTGCCAGCAGCCCCCTGAGGGCAGAAAACATTCAGTACTTC
abundance: few
d_gene: NA
j_gene: TRBJ2-4
v_gene: TRBV11-2

CDR3aa: CASSLESRNIQYF
CDR3nt: TGTGCCAGCAGCTTGGAATCCAGGAACATTCAGTACTTC
abundance: NA
d_gene: NA
j_gene: TRBJ2-4
v_gene: TRBV5-6

CDR3aa: CASRPKLLSSNQPQHF
CDR3nt: TGTGCCAGTAGGCCAAAATTACTAAGTAGCAATCAGCCCCAGCATTTT
abundance: NA
d_gene: NA
j_gene: TRBJ1-5
v_gene: TRBV19

CDR3aa: CASSLGGGITGELFF
CDR3nt: TGTGCCAGCAGCTTAGGTGGAGGGATCACCGGGGAGCTGTTTTTT
abundance: NA
d_gene: NA
j_gene: TRBJ2-2
v_gene: TRBV7-9

CDR3aa: CATADSFATNEKLFF
CDR3nt: TGTGCCACCGCGGACAGCTTTGCAACTAATGAAAAACTGTTTTTT
abundance: NA
d_gene: NA
j_gene: TRBJ1-4
v_gene: TRBV15

CDR3aa: CASSIGQMNTEAFF
CDR3nt: TGTGCCAGCAGCATCGGACAGATGAACACTGAAGCTTTCTTT
abundance: once
d_gene: NA
j_gene: TRBJ1-1
v_gene: TRBV28

CDR3aa: CASSQVGQGRYF
CDR3nt: TGTGCCAGCAGCCAAGTAGGACAGGGGAGGTACTTC
abundance: NA
d_gene: TRBD1
j_gene: TRBJ2-4
v_gene: TRBV3-1/TRBV3-2

CDR3aa: CASSNSDRAGGYTF
CDR3nt: TGTGCCAGCAGTAACTCAGACAGGGCGGGTGGCTACACCTTC
abundance: NA
d_gene: TRBD1
j_gene: TRBJ1-2
v_gene: TRBV28

CDR3aa: CASSELRGLVNGELFF
CDR3nt: TGCGCCAGCAGCGAGCTCAGGGGGCTTGTTAACGGGGAGCTGTTTTTT
abundance: NA
d_gene: TRBD1
j_gene: TRBJ2-2
v_gene: TRBV5-1

CDR3aa: CASSVTGSPDTQYF
CDR3nt: TGTGCCAGCAGTGTTACAGGGTCCCCAGATACGCAGTATTTT
abundance: NA
d_gene: NA
j_gene: TRBJ2-3
v_gene: TRBV28

CDR3aa: CASSFNRGLTEAFF
CDR3nt: TGTGCCAGCAGCTTCAACAGGGGGCTCACTGAAGCTTTCTTT
abundance: NA
d_gene: TRBD1
j_gene: TRBJ1-1
v_gene: TRBV7-2

CDR3aa: CASSQDQGHRSYNEQFF
CDR3nt: TGTGCCAGCAGCCAAGATCAGGGACACAGATCCTACAATGAGCAGTTCTTC
abundance: NA
d_gene: NA
j_gene: TRBJ2-1
v_gene: TRBV3-1/TRBV3-2

CDR3aa: CASSLEGLPYNSPLHF
CDR3nt: TGTGCCAGCAGCTTAGAGGGGTTACCCTATAATTCACCCCTCCACTTT
abundance: NA
d_gene: NA
j_gene: TRBJ1-6
v_gene: TRBV7-2

CDR3aa: CASRSSDRDYGYTF
CDR3nt: TGTGCCAGTAGGAGCTCGGACAGAGACTATGGCTACACCTTC
abundance: NA
d_gene: NA
j_gene: TRBJ1-2
v_gene: TRBV19

CDR3aa: CASTVGQGPTEAFF
CDR3nt: TGTGCCAGTACCGTAGGACAGGGGCCTACTGAAGCTTTCTTT
abundance: NA
d_gene: TRBD1
j_gene: TRBJ1-1
v_gene: TRBV19

CDR3aa: CAWSFQGTSPNNEQFF
CDR3nt: TGTGCCTGGAGTTTCCAAGGGACTAGCCCTAACAATGAGCAGTTCTTC
abundance: NA
d_gene: TRBD2
j_gene: TRBJ2-1
v_gene: TRBV30

CDR3aa: CASRTSGFPGELFF
CDR3nt: TGTGCCAGCAGAACCTCAGGGTTTCCCGGGGAGCTGTTTTTT
abundance: NA
d_gene: NA
j_gene: TRBJ2-2
v_gene: TRBV6-5

CDR3aa: CASSDGKTGNYGYTF
CDR3nt: TGTGCCAGCAGTGACGGAAAAACAGGGAACTATGGCTACACCTTC
abundance: few
d_gene: NA
j_gene: TRBJ1-2
v_gene: TRBV25-1